This T cell receptor beta chain was sequenced during a study of cytomegalovirus exposure and HLA in healthy donors. Overall study context: Both the roughly 120 validation repertoires and the 666 first-cohort repertoires used the same platform, as reported by a later analysis. Study-wide findings and caveats: The study designated fewer than 200 TCR beta chains cytomegalovirus-associated. In vitro testing confirmed three CMV-associated chains as specific for CMV antigens.

Method: immunoSEQ multiplex PCR; TCRdb's copy keeps in-frame clones and lacks some. This sample has approximately 150,000 clones, with roughly 89% found just once. The CDR3 has 13 residues. V was cut by 2 bases and J by 6 bases, with 10 bases left in between. Germline CDR1 and CDR2: MNHNS and SASEGT. Points on this clone: Its specificity is unknown.

The chain has TRBV6-1 and TRBJ1-2; no firm D call. Source material: PBMCs. The receptor's source is a woman aged 30 to 39 in good health and CMV-seronegative. CDR3 protein: CASSETGGDGYTF. The CDR3 DNA is TGTGCCAGCAGTGAAACGGGCGGGGATGGCTACACCTTC.